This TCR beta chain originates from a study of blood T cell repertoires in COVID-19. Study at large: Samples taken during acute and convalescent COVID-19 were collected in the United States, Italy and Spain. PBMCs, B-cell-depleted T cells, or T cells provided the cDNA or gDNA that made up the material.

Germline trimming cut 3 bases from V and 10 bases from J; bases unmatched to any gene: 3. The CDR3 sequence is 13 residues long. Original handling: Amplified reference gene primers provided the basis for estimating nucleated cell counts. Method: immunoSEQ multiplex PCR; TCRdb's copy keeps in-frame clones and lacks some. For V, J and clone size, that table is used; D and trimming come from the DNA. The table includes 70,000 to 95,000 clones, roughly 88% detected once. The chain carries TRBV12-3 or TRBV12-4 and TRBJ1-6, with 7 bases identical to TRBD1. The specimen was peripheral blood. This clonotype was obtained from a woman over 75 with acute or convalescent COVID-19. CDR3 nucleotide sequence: TGTGCCAGCAGTTTCGACAGGGACTCACCCCTCCACTTT. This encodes CASSFDRDSPLHF.